The 24 T cell receptor beta chains below all came from one sample that was sequenced in a study of T cell repertoires in cytomegalovirus infection. The antigens for these receptors are not known. TCRdb used MiXCR to reprocess the reads, holding one entry per CDR3 protein. The sample has about 69,000 distinct CDR3 sequences; about 30% are singletons. The sequences come from CD8+ T cells from cultured PBMCs, collected from culture after CMV antigen stimulation. The receptors stem from a human donor in good health (CMV status not recorded). Some clones in this sample may be carry-over from other donors' samples.

The rearrangement uses TRBV11-2 and TRBJ2-5; 7 bases are shared with TRBD1. The V segment lost 1 base and the J segment 4 bases; nucleotides outside the gene matches: 3. The CDR3 has 14 amino acids. Per germline, CDR1 SGHAT and CDR2 FQNNGV. CDR3 in amino acids: CASSLAAGGETQYF. The CDR3 DNA follows: TGTGCCAGCAGCTTAGCTGCAGGGGGAGAGACCCAGTACTTC.

V is TRBV13 and J is TRBJ2-5; D may match TRBD1 or TRBD2 (5 bases each). CDR3 size: 15 residues. The V and J ends lost 1 base and 4 bases respectively, with 13 bases between them. CDR1 PRHDT and CDR2 FYEKMQ come from the germline V gene (reference sequence). CDR3 sequence (DNA): TGTGCCAGCAGCTTAGACGGGGCTGCCGGAGAGACCCAGTACTTC. Protein sequence: CASSLDGAAGETQYF.

V is TRBV9 and J is TRBJ2-4; D is undetermined. The CDR3 spans 13 residues. V lost 0 bases to trimming and J lost 4 bases, with 5 bases between them. Germline V gene sequence: CDR1 SGDLS, CDR2 YYNGEE. The CDR3 coding sequence is TGTGCCAGCAGCGTAGGGGGAAAAAACATTCAGTACTTC. Translation gives CASSVGGKNIQYF.

The V and J genes are TRBV9 and TRBJ2-7; D remains unclear. V was pared by 4 bases and J by 1 base, with 15 bases between. Germline V gene data show CDR1 as SGDLS and CDR2 as YYNGEE. This CDR3 is 15 amino acids long. DNA of the CDR3: TGTGCCAGCAGCATAGGCGGCTCCAAATCCTACGAGCAGTACTTC. Its translation is CASSIGGSKSYEQYF.

This clonotype was observed a handful of times. The chain recombines TRBV12-3 or TRBV12-4 with TRBJ2-1; 8 positions agree with TRBD1. CDR3 length equals 19 residues. After removal of 6 bases from V and 1 base from J, the junction contained 17 bases not matched to a gene. CDR3 sequence reads: CASSNPGQARRGSYNEQFF. CDR3 coding DNA: TGTGCCAGCAGCAACCCGGGACAGGCCCGGCGGGGTTCCTACAATGAGCAGTTCTTC.

The chain combines TRBV7-6 with TRBJ2-5; 10 bases are a match to TRBD1. In germline, CDR1 is SGHVS, CDR2 FNYEAQ. The CDR3 has 14 residues. V lost 3 bases and J lost 4; bases outside the gene matches: 2. DNA for the CDR3: TGTGCCAGCAGCTTGACAGGGGGCGGAGAGACCCAGTACTTC. This gives the protein CASSLTGGGETQYF.

The chain uses TRBV27 and TRBJ1-6; D uncertain. CDR1 is MNHEY, CDR2 SMNVEV, per germline (reference sequence). V dropped 10 bases and J dropped 7 bases, with 14 bases sitting between them. This CDR3 is built from 13 residues. DNA of the CDR3: TGTGCCACCCAAGAGGGCGGGAATTCACCCCTCCACTTT. It translates to CATQEGGNSPLHF.

J is TRBJ1-4 and V is TRBV2, with D tentatively TRBD1 (5 bases). Between the trimmed V and J ends, which lost 6 bases and 3 bases, there was a span of 14 bases. This CDR3 comprises 15 residues. Germline assignment: CDR1 SNHLY and CDR2 FYNNEI. CDR3 protein: CASRRELGANEKLFF. For the CDR3, the DNA is TGTGCCAGCAGGCGGGAGTTGGGGGCTAATGAAAAACTGTTTTTT.

This chain uses TRBV19 with TRBJ2-7; the D gene is possibly TRBD1 (5 bases). The CDR3 has 15 residues. Trimming cost V 8 bases and J 1 base, with 18 bases left between them. Germline lookup yields CDR1 LNHDA and CDR2 SQIVND (reference sequence). CDR3 residues: CASSLGTGISYEQYF. Here the CDR3 DNA reads TGTGCCAGTTCTCTCGGAACAGGTATATCCTACGAGCAGTACTTC.

The genes are TRBV6-4 and TRBJ1-5, with D possibly being TRBD1 (6 bases). The germline V gene has CDR1 MRHNA and CDR2 SNTAGT. Trimming shortened V by 4 bases and J by 7 bases, and 17 bases separated the two germline ends. CDR3 length: 15 residues. The CDR3: CASSASRQQGQPQHF. CDR3 nucleotides: TGTGCCAGCAGTGCCTCTCGACAACAGGGCCAGCCCCAGCATTTT.

This clonotype has only a few counts. The chain recombines TRBV4-1 with TRBJ2-7, with D possibly being TRBD2 (6 bases). Trimming cost V 0 bases and J 1 base, with 10 bases left between them. Germline loops: CDR1 MGHRA, CDR2 YSYEKL. CDR3 length equals 15 residues. Written as DNA, the CDR3 is TGCGCCAGCAGCCAAGAGCCTAGCGAGTCCTACGAGCAGTACTTC. Encoded protein: CASSQEPSESYEQYF.

The genes are TRBV6-1 and TRBJ1-2, with 7 bases fitting TRBD1. The CDR3 runs to 16 residues. The germline gives CDR1 MNHNS, CDR2 SASEGT. Germline trimming cut 1 base from V and 4 bases from J; bases unmatched to any gene: 9. The CDR3 spells CASSEVESGTAYGYTF. The CDR3 DNA follows: TGTGCCAGCAGTGAAGTCGAGTCCGGGACAGCCTATGGCTACACCTTC.

This clonotype was observed a handful of times. The chain recombines TRBV27 with TRBJ2-3; 10 positions agree with TRBD2. Germline trimming cut 6 bases from V and 0 bases from J; bases unmatched to any gene: 15. Germline values: CDR1 MNHEY, CDR2 SMNVEV (reference sequence). This CDR3 region has 19 residues. CDR3 sequence (DNA): TGTGCCAGCAGATACAGGCGGACTAGCGGAAATTCTAGCACAGATACGCAGTATTTT. It yields the protein CASRYRRTSGNSSTDTQYF.

The V gene is TRBV12-3 or TRBV12-4, the J gene TRBJ2-7; 8 positions agree with TRBD1. After removal of 3 bases from V and 2 bases from J, the junction contained 6 bases not matched to a gene. This CDR3 region has 15 residues. The CDR3 coding sequence is TGTGCCAGCAGTTTCTCGGACAGGGCAACCTACGAGCAGTACTTC. Its protein is CASSFSDRATYEQYF.

J is TRBJ2-7 and V is TRBV6-2 or TRBV6-3; tentative D call: TRBD2 (5 bases). The germline gives CDR1 MNHEY, CDR2 SVGEGT. The CDR3 covers 14 residues. Trimming cost V 4 bases and J 5 bases, with 15 bases left between them. This CDR3 is CASSWAGSGNEQYF. CDR3 DNA: TGTGCCAGCAGTTGGGCAGGCTCGGGGAACGAGCAGTACTTC.

This clonotype was recorded at least ten times. This sequence joins TRBV27 and TRBJ1-1; TRBD1 is a possible D gene (5 bases). V gave up 4 bases and J gave up 0 bases, with 9 bases separating them. Germline lookup yields CDR1 MNHEY and CDR2 SMNVEV (reference sequence). CDR3 length equals 14 residues. For the CDR3, the DNA is TGTGCCAGCAGTTCAGGGCTGATGAACACTGAAGCTTTCTTT. It encodes CASSSGLMNTEAFF.

This clonotype was observed once. The junction and the germline gene differ at one end; a read error may be behind it. The gene calls are TRBV7-8 and TRBJ2-7; perhaps TRBD2 as D (6 bases). The CDR3 totals 15 residues. The germline CDR1 and CDR2 sequences are SGHVS and FQNEAQ. CDR3 in amino acids: CARSFAGRDWDEQYF. The CDR3 DNA is TGTGCCAGAAGCTTCGCGGGACGTGATTGGGACGAGCAGTACTTC.

In its sample, this clonotype was seen a few times. The V gene is TRBV10-2, the J gene TRBJ1-1; 9 bases line up with TRBD1. The V gene's germline CDR1 is WSHSY and CDR2 SAAADI. The CDR3 has 17 amino acids. V was clipped by 1 base and J by 5 bases; unmatched bases: 11. The CDR3 DNA follows: TGCGCCAGCAGTGAGTTTGGAGGGGGACAGGGAGGGACTGAAGCTTTCTTT. Amino acid sequence: CASSEFGGGQGGTEAFF.

This clonotype was seen ten or more times. The chain combines TRBV5-8 with TRBJ2-7, with TRBD2 matching 16 bases. The CDR3 contains 15 residues. The germline CDR1 and CDR2 sequences are SGHTS and YDEGEE. The V and J ends lost 2 bases and 10 bases, in that order; junction bases with no gene match: 6. CDR3 residues: CASSLGTSGRASQYF. DNA of the CDR3: TGTGCCAGCAGCTTAGGGACTAGCGGGAGGGCCTCCCAGTACTTC.

The chain is built from TRBV27 and TRBJ1-5; D gene uncertain. The length of the CDR3 is 12 residues. CDR1 and CDR2 from the germline V gene are MNHEY and SMNVEV (reference sequence). The V end was cut by 9 bases, the J end by 4 bases, with 10 bases between. In DNA form, the CDR3 reads TGTGCCAGTAAAACAGCAAATCAGCCCCAGCATTTT. Protein sequence: CASKTANQPQHF.

The chain uses TRBV11-2 and TRBJ2-3, with 8 nucleotides matching TRBD2. Trimming took 1 base from V and 3 from J; bases not matched to a gene: 21. The V gene's germline CDR1 is SGHAT and CDR2 FQNNGV. The length of the CDR3 is 21 residues. As DNA, the CDR3 is TGTGCCAGCAGCTTAGTTAGTGGTAGCGGGATATGGGACACGGGAACAGATACGCAGTATTTT. Protein product: CASSLVSGSGIWDTGTDTQYF.

This clonotype was counted at least ten times. The chain has TRBV7-6 and TRBJ2-5, with a possible D match to TRBD2 (6 bases). The CDR3 sequence is 13 residues long. Germline-derived CDR1 and CDR2 are SGHVS and FNYEAQ. V was shortened by 5 bases and J by 9 bases, with 16 bases between the two germline ends. CDR3 sequence reads: CASSRVGGGSQYF. The CDR3 DNA follows: TGTGCCAGCAGCCGAGTCGGTGGGGGGTCCCAGTACTTC.

This clonotype appeared a few times. The chain combines TRBV27 with TRBJ1-1; the D is unclear. V lost 2 bases, J lost 5 bases, and 9 bases lay in between. The CDR3 has 13 amino acids. The germline CDR1 and CDR2 sequences are MNHEY and SMNVEV (reference sequence). The chain's CDR3 is CASSLVLETEAFF. The DNA of the CDR3 is TGTGCCAGCAGTTTAGTGTTGGAGACTGAAGCTTTCTTT.

This clonotype has at least ten counts. The chain links TRBV6-1 to TRBJ1-2; D is possibly TRBD1 (5 bases). The CDR3 runs to 12 residues. Trimming cost V 9 bases and J 2 bases, with 10 bases left between them. Per germline, CDR1 MNHNS and CDR2 SASEGT. CDR3 sequence reads: CASTGGNYGYTF. DNA for the CDR3: TGTGCCAGTACCGGGGGGAACTATGGCTACACCTTC.